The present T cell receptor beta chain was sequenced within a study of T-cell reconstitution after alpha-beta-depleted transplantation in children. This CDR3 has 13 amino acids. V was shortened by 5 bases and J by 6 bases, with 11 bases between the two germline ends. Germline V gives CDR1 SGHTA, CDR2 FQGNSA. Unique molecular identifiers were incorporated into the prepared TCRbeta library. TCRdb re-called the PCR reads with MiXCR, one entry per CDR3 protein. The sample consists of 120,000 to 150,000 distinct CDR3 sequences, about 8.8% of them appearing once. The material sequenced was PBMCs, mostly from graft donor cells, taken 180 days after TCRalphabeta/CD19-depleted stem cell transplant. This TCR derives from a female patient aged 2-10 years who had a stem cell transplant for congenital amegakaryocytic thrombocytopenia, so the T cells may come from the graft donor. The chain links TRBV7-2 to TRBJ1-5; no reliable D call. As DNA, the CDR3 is TGTGCCAGCAGCCAACGACCTACTCAGCCCCAGCATTTT. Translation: CASSQRPTQPQHF.